This T cell receptor beta chain came from a study of T cells in Graves' hyperthyroidism and ophthalmopathy. Using RNA transcripts as the source, TCR beta CDR3 regions were amplified. HTBI primers were employed in a first-round RT-PCR of the TCR CDR3. Each CDR3 protein is one row after TCRdb ran MiXCR on the multiplex PCR reads. The data hold 150,000 to 200,000 distinct CDR3 sequences, with over 15% observed a single time. Used for diagnoses were clinical symptoms, serum thyroxine and TRAb, thyroid ultrasound and orbital computed tomography. This clonotype appeared many times. Germline CDR1 MNHNS, CDR2 SASEGT. CDR3 length: 18 amino acids. V trimming: 2 bases; J trimming: 0 bases; junction bases outside the gene matches: 7.

The source material was blood. The chain links TRBV6-1 to TRBJ2-1; 10 nucleotides align to TRBD2. The sequence was collected from a woman in her 50s with Graves' hyperthyroidism. This CDR3 reads CASSEPAGGDYSYNEQFF. The CDR3, as DNA: TGTGCCAGCAGTGAACCAGCGGGGGGGGACTACTCCTACAATGAGCAGTTCTTC.